The text below deals with one T cell receptor (beta chain). All donors came from Russia, were Caucasian and healthy, and spanned ages about 6 to 100. A minimum of 5 micrograms of total RNA was extracted per sample. Germline V gene sequence: CDR1 SGHVS, CDR2 FNYEAQ. With V trimmed by 4 bases and J by 2 bases, 7 bases remained unmatched. This CDR3 has 15 amino acids. The data were obtained in a study of blood T cells in healthy people across ages. PCR was performed a second time for roughly 7 to 11 cycles using a sample-barcoded 5' primer and a J-beta primer mix. From each sample, at least 2.5 million paired-end reads containing CDR3 were obtained. TCRdb fed the 5' RACE reads into MiXCR, producing one record per CDR3 protein. The table includes some 780,000 distinct CDR3 sequences, more than 55% detected once.

The sample consisted of blood. This sequence originates from a man aged 40-50 years in good health. The chain recombines TRBV7-6 with TRBJ1-2; 7 bases map to TRBD1. CDR3 residues: CASSSTTGANYGYTF. CDR3 DNA sequence: TGTGCCAGCAGCTCCACCACAGGGGCCAACTATGGCTACACCTTC. Filled out from reference TRBV7-6 and TRBJ1-2, the complete variable domain reads GAGVSQSPRYKVTKRGQDVALRCDPISGHVSLYWYRQALGQGPEFLTYFNYEAQQDKSGLPNDRFSAERPEGSISTLTIQRTEQRDSAMYRCASSSTTGANYGYTFGSGTRLTVV.